These 30 T cell receptor beta chains were all obtained from the same sample, sequenced in a study of tumor-infiltrating lymphocytes in primary liver carcinoma. Unsorted whole blood supplied the blood RNA, and germline DNA was isolated too. Using a constant-region primer together with ProtoScript II reverse transcriptase, TCR beta cDNA was made from around 500 ng of total RNA. It was through three nested multiplex PCR rounds of slightly modified ARM-PCR that TCR beta libraries arose. TRBV1-TRBV30 forward primers and a C-beta reverse primer were used in the first two PCR rounds, which each ran for approximately 11 cycles. TCRdb reprocessed the multiplex PCR reads via MiXCR and lists one record per CDR3 protein. The repertoire holds fewer than 350,000 distinct CDR3 sequences, with approximately 64% as singletons. Sequenced material: peripheral blood. Source of these receptors: a man aged 35 to 55 with primary liver carcinoma and hepatitis B virus infection.

The V call is TRBV30, the J call TRBJ2-3; the match to TRBD2 covers 16 bases. Looked up from germline, CDR1 is GTSNPN and CDR2 is SVGIG (reference sequence). Trimming removed 2 bases from V and 4 bases from J; junction bases left unmatched: 12. CDR3 length equals 19 residues. In DNA, the CDR3 is TGTGCCTGGAGTCGAGGCCTCGGGACTAGCGGGAGGGCCCCAGATACGCAGTATTTT. Its protein product is CAWSRGLGTSGRAPDTQYF.

Concerning this clonotype: An end of the junction does not agree with germline; a read error may underlie this. The chain joins TRBV5-1 to TRBJ2-2; TRBD2 matches 8 bases. This CDR3 is built from 14 residues. The germline V gene encodes CDR1 SGHRS and CDR2 YFSETQ. CDR3 sequence reads: CTSSLPSGTGELFF. The CDR3 bases are TGCACCAGCAGCTTGCCTAGCGGGACCGGGGAGCTGTTTTTT.

Points on this clonotype: The junction differs from germline at one of its ends, possibly a read error. V usage is TRBV4-1 and J usage is TRBJ2-7; D remains unclear. This CDR3 has 16 residues. The V gene's germline CDR1 is MGHRA and CDR2 YSYEKL. CDR3 DNA: TGCACCAGCAGCCAAGCAATGAGTCCCAGCTCCTACGAGCAGTACTTC. It specifies CTSSQAMSPSSYEQYF.

Comment on this clonotype: Because it lacks the conserved phenylalanine or tryptophan at the end, this CDR3 is likely a read error. The chain recombines TRBV28 with TRBJ2-7; D remains ambiguous. The CDR3 contains 11 residues. V was trimmed by 10 bases and J by 3 bases, leaving 10 bases between them. The germline V gene has CDR1 MDHEN and CDR2 SYDVKM. For the CDR3, the DNA is TGTGCCACTTTGTGGCTCTACGAGCAGTACATC. Residues: CATLWLYEQYI.

With regard to this clonotype: A read error may be the cause here, since a much bigger clone is one base away. The chain recombines TRBV10-3 with TRBJ2-3; 11 nucleotides agree with TRBD2. Losses at the gene ends were 10 bases for V and 3 bases for J; bases not matched to a gene: 9. Germline lookup yields CDR1 ENHRY and CDR2 SYGVKD. The CDR3 loop spans 15 amino acids. In DNA form, the CDR3 reads TGTGCCACCCTGGGACTAGCGGCAGTGACAGATACGCAGTATTTT. It translates to CATLGLAAVTDTQYF.

Of note for this clonotype: With a much larger clone just one base away, this may be a read error. The chain is built from TRBV6-6 and TRBJ1-6, with D uncertain. Trimming cost V 6 bases and J 9 bases, with 21 bases left between them. CDR3 size: 16 residues. From germline, CDR1 is MNHNY and CDR2 SVGAGI (reference sequence). The CDR3 nucleotides read TGTGCCAGCAGCAGCCCGGGTGCGGGCAAGAGTTCACCCCTCCACTTT. Amino acid sequence: CASSSPGAGKSSPLHF.

The rearrangement uses TRBV7-9 and TRBJ2-7; D is perhaps TRBD2 (6 bases). Trimming removed 5 bases at V and 5 bases at J, with 16 bases between. This CDR3 has 14 residues. Germline assignment: CDR1 SEHNR and CDR2 FQNEAQ (reference sequence). The CDR3 reads CASSTLGEDNEQYF. The CDR3 DNA sequence: TGTGCCAGCAGCACCCTTGGGGAGGATAACGAGCAGTACTTC.

This clonotype was seen just once. Sequence at one end of the junction differs from germline and may be a read error. The chain links TRBV11-2 to TRBJ1-1; D not certain. CDR3 length equals 13 residues. Germline values: CDR1 SGHAT, CDR2 FQNNGV. The CDR3 loop is CASILGRTFAAFF. CDR3 in DNA: TGTGCCAGCATCTTAGGACGGACGTTTGCGGCCTTCTTT.

On this clonotype: With a much larger clone just one base away, this may be a read error. The CDR3 spells CATSESRQAHYGYTF. For the CDR3, the DNA is TGTGCCACCAGTGAGTCTCGGCAGGCTCACTATGGCTACACCTTC. The chain couples TRBV10-3 to TRBJ1-2, with D uncertain. CDR1 and CDR2 from the germline V gene are ENHRY and SYGVKD. The CDR3 sequence is 15 residues long.

This clonotype is a singleton in its sample. One junction end does not reproduce the germline sequence, and a read error may be involved. This chain joins TRBV11-2 and TRBJ2-2; D tentatively reads TRBD1 or TRBD2 (5 bases each). The V gene's germline CDR1 is SGHAT and CDR2 FQNNGV. The CDR3 consists of 14 residues. In DNA form, the CDR3 reads TGTGCCAGCGGCCGAATACAAGGGGCTGGGGAGCCGTTTTTT. Translation: CASGRIQGAGEPFF. The full variable domain, rest sourced from reference TRBV11-2 and TRBJ2-2, is EAGVAQSPRYKIIEKRQSVAFWCNPISGHATLYWYQQILGQGPKLLIQFQNNGVVDDSQLPKDRFSAERLKGVDSTLKIQPAKLEDSAVYLCASGRIQGAGEPFFGEGSRLTVL.

This clonotype was recorded at least ten times. This chain joins TRBV4-1 and TRBJ1-3; 7 bases are shared with TRBD1. Per germline, CDR1 MGHRA and CDR2 YSYEKL. The CDR3 sequence is 16 residues long. V shed 1 base, J shed 0 bases, and the junction held 3 bases outside the gene matches. DNA of the CDR3: TGCGCCAGCAGCCAAGGGGACAGACCCTCTGGAAACACCATATATTTT. Translation gives CASSQGDRPSGNTIYF.

This clonotype was seen repeatedly, ten times or more. The CDR3 DNA reads TGCAGCGTTGACTCCCGGGACACCCAGTACTTC. Translation: CSVDSRDTQYF. The chain has TRBV29-1 and TRBJ2-4, with TRBD1 as a possible D gene (6 bases). V lost 3 bases to trimming and J lost 13 bases, with 13 bases between them. From germline, CDR1 is SQVTM and CDR2 ANQGSEA. This CDR3 has 11 residues.

This clonotype came up many times. V is TRBV11-2 and J is TRBJ2-7, with 13 bases identical to TRBD2. CDR3 length: 15 residues. After removal of 5 bases from V and 2 bases from J, the junction contained 3 bases not matched to a gene. Germline CDR1 is SGHAT and CDR2 is FQNNGV. The chain's CDR3 is CASSLTSGRAYEQYF. CDR3 in DNA: TGTGCCAGCAGCCTTACTAGCGGGAGGGCCTACGAGCAGTACTTC. Full variable domain (remainder filled in from reference TRBV11-2 and TRBJ2-7): EAGVAQSPRYKIIEKRQSVAFWCNPISGHATLYWYQQILGQGPKLLIQFQNNGVVDDSQLPKDRFSAERLKGVDSTLKIQPAKLEDSAVYLCASSLTSGRAYEQYFGPGTRLTVT.

The sample holds many counts of this clonotype. The rearrangement links TRBV29-1 to TRBJ2-7, with 7 bases identical to TRBD2. This CDR3 has 12 amino acids. CDR1 is SQVTM and CDR2 is ANQGSEA in the germline V gene. Trimming took 6 bases from V and 1 from J; bases not matched to a gene: 3. Written as DNA, the CDR3 is TGCAGCGTAGCGGGGCTTTCCTACGAGCAGTACTTC. Amino acid sequence: CSVAGLSYEQYF.

The chain uses TRBV24-1 and TRBJ1-4; D not certain. Germline loops: CDR1 KGHDR, CDR2 SFDVKD. The CDR3 contains 13 residues. Trimming left V 3 bases short and J 8 bases short, with 9 bases between. The CDR3 DNA follows: TGTGCCACCAGTGATCACCTGGGGGAAAAACTGTTTTTT. Residues: CATSDHLGEKLFF.

This clonotype was counted at least ten times. The chain recombines TRBV4-1 with TRBJ2-5; D call uncertain. The V gene lost 4 bases and the J gene lost 5 bases, with 23 bases spanning the gap. This CDR3 spans 17 amino acids. The germline V gene encodes CDR1 MGHRA and CDR2 YSYEKL. The CDR3 here is CASSLWPELGLGETQYF. Here the CDR3 DNA reads TGCGCCAGCAGCCTTTGGCCGGAACTTGGGTTGGGGGAGACCCAGTACTTC.

The genes are TRBV29-1 and TRBJ1-2; D is undetermined. CDR1 and CDR2 from the germline V gene are SQVTM and ANQGSEA. The CDR3 has 16 amino acids. Trimming shortened V by 5 bases and J by 9 bases, and 28 bases separated the two germline ends. The CDR3, as DNA: TGCAGCGTTTTCCTGGATGGCAGTAACTCAAGGCGGAGCTACACCTTC. Residues: CSVFLDGSNSRRSYTF.

The chain combines TRBV14 with TRBJ2-1, with 9 positions matching TRBD2. Looked up from germline, CDR1 is SGHDN and CDR2 is FVKESK. This CDR3 is 16 amino acids long. V dropped 8 bases and J dropped 5; count of bases not matched to a gene: 13. Here the CDR3 DNA reads TGTGCCAGCCGCCCCCCAGGGACTAGCTGGAACAATGAGCAGTTCTTC. This translates into CASRPPGTSWNNEQFF.

This clonotype showed up just once. The chain combines TRBV18 with TRBJ2-3; TRBD1 aligns across 10 bases. J lost 0 bases, V lost 4 bases, and 4 bases had no gene match. In germline, CDR1 is KGHSH, CDR2 LQKENI. This CDR3 is built from 16 residues. The CDR3 is CASSRGQGVSTDTQYF. Here the CDR3 DNA reads TGTGCCAGCTCACGAGGACAGGGGGTGAGCACAGATACGCAGTATTTT.

About this clonotype itself: Its ends do not fully match the called genes, so a read error is possible. The chain recombines TRBV5-4 with TRBJ2-7; D gene uncertain. The CDR3 covers 13 residues. Germline V gene lookup returns CDR1 SGHNT and CDR2 YYREEE (reference sequence). The CDR3 nucleotides are TGTGCCAGCAGCTTGGACGGCCCCTACGATCAGTACTTC. This sequence encodes CASSLDGPYDQYF.

Comments on this clonotype: The germline gene is not matched at one end of the junction; a read error may be the cause. The chain links TRBV29-1 to TRBJ2-3; maybe TRBD2 (6 bases). The germline V gene has CDR1 SQVTM and CDR2 ANQGSEA. This CDR3 is built from 17 residues. CDR3 nucleotide sequence: TGCAGCGTTGACATACCCGGGACTGGCGGCTTCACAGATACGGAGTATTTT. Translated: CSVDIPGTGGFTDTEYF.

Points on this clonotype: An end of the junction does not agree with germline; a read error may underlie this. This chain links TRBV4-1 with TRBJ2-3, with D possibly being TRBD2 (5 bases). Germline CDR1 and CDR2: MGHRA and YSYEKL. The length of the CDR3 is 15 residues. This CDR3 is CASSRVAGVTYTQYF. CDR3 DNA: TGCGCCAGCAGCCGAGTCGCGGGCGTCACATATACGCAGTATTTT.

This clonotype showed up just a few times. The rearrangement uses TRBV7-3 and TRBJ2-1; 8 bases fit TRBD2. With V trimmed by 4 bases and J by 9 bases, 11 bases remained unmatched. Germline V gene sequence: CDR1 SGHTA, CDR2 FQGTGA. This CDR3 comprises 15 residues. The CDR3 nucleotides are TGTGCCAGCAGCTCAAGACTAGCGTCGTGGGGTGAGCAGTTCTTC. This sequence encodes CASSSRLASWGEQFF.

A remark on this clonotype: A much larger clone is a single base away; this may be a read error. The V call is TRBV4-3, the J call TRBJ2-1; D is perhaps TRBD2 (5 bases). Per the germline V gene, CDR1 is LGHNA and CDR2 is YSLEER. This CDR3 has 15 amino acids. Deletions cut 1 base from V and 8 bases from J, with 15 bases between. As DNA, the CDR3 is TGCGCCAGCAGCCAAGCCAAAACTAGTCATCATGAGCAGTTCTTC. Translating gives CASSQAKTSHHEQFF.

Regarding this clonotype: A much larger clonotype is one base distant, so this may be a read error. The genes are TRBV12-3 or TRBV12-4 and TRBJ2-1, with 12 bases lining up with TRBD1. This CDR3 has 14 amino acids. This chain's CDR3 is CAGSPGQGAVEQFF. The CDR3 coding sequence is TGTGCCGGCAGTCCGGGACAGGGGGCCGTTGAGCAGTTCTTC.

This chain joins TRBV4-1 and TRBJ2-3; 12 bases fit TRBD2. After removal of 7 bases from V and 3 bases from J, the junction contained 17 bases not matched to a gene. The CDR3 contains 19 residues. The germline gives CDR1 MGHRA, CDR2 YSYEKL. CDR3 bases: TGCGCCAGCATCCTGGTACAGCCCCTAGCGGGAGGGAGAACAGATACGCAGTATTTT. This codes for CASILVQPLAGGRTDTQYF.

J is TRBJ2-5 and V is TRBV5-6; TRBD2 matches at 13 bases. V lost 5 bases to trimming and J lost 4 bases; unmatched junction nucleotides: 2. Germline lookup yields CDR1 SGHDT and CDR2 YYEEEE. The CDR3 consists of 14 residues. The CDR3 DNA reads TGTGCCAGCAGTAGGACTAGCGGGAGAGAGACCCAGTACTTC. It codes for CASSRTSGRETQYF.

The V call is TRBV5-4, the J call TRBJ1-2; D unresolved. V shed 4 bases and J shed 5 bases, with 12 bases lying between them. Germline loops: CDR1 SGHNT, CDR2 YYREEE (reference sequence). The CDR3 is 13 amino acids. The CDR3 region is CASSLPDRYGYTF. The CDR3, as DNA: TGTGCCAGCAGCCTCCCGGACCGTTATGGCTACACCTTC.

As concerns this clonotype: A much larger clone lies one base from this, so it may be a read error. The chain uses TRBV6-2 or TRBV6-3 and TRBJ1-2; D is perhaps TRBD1 (6 bases). Germline V gene sequence: CDR1 MNHEY, CDR2 SVGEGT. V was pared by 2 bases and J by 0 bases, with 13 bases between. The CDR3 has 16 residues. Here the CDR3 DNA reads TGTGCCAGCAGTTACGCGGACAGCGGAACTAACTATGGCTACACCTTC. Its translation is CASSYADSGTNYGYTF.

As to this clonotype: Its ends do not fully match the called genes, so a read error is possible. The rearrangement joins TRBV6-5 to TRBJ2-6; either TRBD1 or TRBD2 may supply D (5 bases each). The CDR3 is 19 residues long. Germline CDR1 MNHEY, CDR2 SVGAGI. The CDR3 nucleotides read TGTGCCAGCAGTTACCTCGGGATAGGCCATTGCTCTGGGGCAAACGTCCTGACTTTC. This codes for CASSYLGIGHCSGANVLTF.